This T cell receptor beta chain was found in a study of blood T cell repertoires in COVID-19. From germline, CDR1 is SNHLY and CDR2 FYNNEI. V gave up 6 bases and J gave up 2 bases; unmatched junction bases: 14. The CDR3 runs to 18 residues. Repertoires were generated with immunoSEQ multiplex PCR, while TCRdb's copy carries only in-frame clones and drops some. The sample shows fewer than 300,000 clones, 70% to 90% of them seen only once. J is TRBJ2-1 and V is TRBV2; TRBD2 agrees at 9 bases. This sequence originates from a woman aged 40 to 50 who had recovered from COVID-19. Sequenced sample: peripheral blood. In nucleotides, the CDR3 is TGTGCCAGCAGCGGGACTAGCTCCCCTCGATTTGCCTACAATGAGCAGTTCTTC. Translating gives CASSGTSSPRFAYNEQFF.